The entry that follows covers one TCR beta chain sequence. Its matching antigen is unknown. The CDR3 sequence is 15 residues long. Germline V gene sequence: CDR1 MNHNS, CDR2 SASEGT. The V gene lost 6 bases and the J gene lost 0 bases, with 14 bases spanning the gap. This sample is drawn from a study of shared clonotypes between healthy human individuals. Study-level background: Used for every donor were three CD4 naive, three CD4 memory, two CD8 naive and one CD8 memory plate.

The study's findings and limits: There were few donors, and this limited the genetic and exposure-history diversity represented.

The method was immunoSEQ multiplex PCR; TCRdb's version includes in-frame clones alone and lacks a portion of them. The data hold roughly 2 million clones, with roughly 94% observed a single time. Sequenced input: naive CD4+ T cells sorted from blood. Subset of the sample: CD45RA+ positively selected. The chain joins TRBV6-1 to TRBJ2-5; D unclear. The clonotype comes from a man between 18 and 35 years old in good health. Here the CDR3 DNA reads TGTGCCAGCAGGGTAGGCAGAAGGTACCAAGAGACCCAGTACTTC. Protein sequence: CASRVGRRYQETQYF.